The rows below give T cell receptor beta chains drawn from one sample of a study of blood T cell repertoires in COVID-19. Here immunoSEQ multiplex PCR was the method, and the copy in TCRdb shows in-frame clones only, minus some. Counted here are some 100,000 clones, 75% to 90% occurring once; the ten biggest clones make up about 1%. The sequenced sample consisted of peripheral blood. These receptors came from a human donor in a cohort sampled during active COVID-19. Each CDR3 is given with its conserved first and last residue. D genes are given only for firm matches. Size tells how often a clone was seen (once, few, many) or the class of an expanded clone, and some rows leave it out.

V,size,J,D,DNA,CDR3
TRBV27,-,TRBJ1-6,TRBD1,TGTGCCAGCAGTTTATCGAAGACAGGGGAGTGGACACCCCTCCACTTT,CASSLSKTGEWTPLHF
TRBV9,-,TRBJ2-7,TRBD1,TGTGCCAGCAGCCCCTCCGACAGGGCCACCTACGAGCAGTACTTC,CASSPSDRATYEQYF
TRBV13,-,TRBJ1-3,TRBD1,TGTGCCAGCAGCCCGCGGACAGGCTCTGGAAACACCATATATTTT,CASSPRTGSGNTIYF
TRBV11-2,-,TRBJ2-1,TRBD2,TGTGCCAGCAGCCGTCCTAGCGGGGGGGCCGTTGAGCAGTTCTTC,CASSRPSGGAVEQFF
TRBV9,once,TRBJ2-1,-,TGTGCCAGCAGCGTCCAACAGGGCGGAGCTGCGAATGAGCAGTTCTTC,CASSVQQGGAANEQFF
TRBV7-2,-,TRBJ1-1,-,TGTGCCAGCAGCTTAGGGGCAGCGAACACTGAAGCTTTCTTT,CASSLGAANTEAFF
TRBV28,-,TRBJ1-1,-,TGTGCCAGCAGTTTTAAAAAGCGGACCTTCTTT,CASSFKKRTFF
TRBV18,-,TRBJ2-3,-,TGTGCCAGCTCAGCAGGCTCAGATACGCAGTATTTT,CASSAGSDTQYF
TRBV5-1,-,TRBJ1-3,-,TGCGCCAGCAGCTTGGCTGGCAGGGTGGGTGGAAACACCATATATTTT,CASSLAGRVGGNTIYF
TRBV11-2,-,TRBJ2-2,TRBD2,TGTGCCAGCAGCTTAGCTTCTAGCGGGAACGTCGGGGAGCTGTTTTTT,CASSLASSGNVGELFF
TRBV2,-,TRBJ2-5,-,TGTGCCAGCAGTGCTGACAGGTCACAAGAGACCCAGTACTTC,CASSADRSQETQYF
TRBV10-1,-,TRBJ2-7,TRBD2,TGCGCCAGCAGTGAGGGGGGGGGTAGCGGGAGACCCTACGAGCAGTACTTC,CASSEGGGSGRPYEQYF
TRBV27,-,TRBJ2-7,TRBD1,TGTGCCAGCAGAACTAGGTACAGGGGTGACTCCTACGAGCAGTACTTC,CASRTRYRGDSYEQYF
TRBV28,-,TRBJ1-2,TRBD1,TGTGCCAGCCTCTCCCCCTTCGGACGGGACAGGGTCGCCAACTATGGCTACACCTTC,CASLSPFGRDRVANYGYTF
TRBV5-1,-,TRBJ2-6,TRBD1,TGCGCCAGCACCACAGGGGGATTACCTACCTCTGGGGCCAACGTCCTGACTTTC,CASTTGGLPTSGANVLTF
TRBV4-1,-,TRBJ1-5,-,TGCGCCAGCAGCCAAGTTTCAGGGGCCTATCAGCCCCAGCATTTT,CASSQVSGAYQPQHF
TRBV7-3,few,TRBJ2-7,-,TGTGCCAGCAGCTTAGGAGGGCTTCAGTACGAGCAGTACTTC,CASSLGGLQYEQYF
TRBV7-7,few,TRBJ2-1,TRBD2,TGTGCTAGCAGCTTAGCTTCGACTAGCGGGGGGTACAATGAGCAGTTCTTC,CASSLASTSGGYNEQFF
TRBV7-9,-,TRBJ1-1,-,TGTGCCAGCAGCGAGAATCAGGGTGGGGTCACTGAAGCTTTCTTT,CASSENQGGVTEAFF
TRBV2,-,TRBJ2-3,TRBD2,TGTGCCAGCAGGGATAGCGGGGCCGCCCGCCATTTT,CASRDSGAARHF
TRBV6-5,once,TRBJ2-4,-,TGTGCCAGCGGGGGGACCGCCAAAAACATTCAGTACTTC,CASGGTAKNIQYF
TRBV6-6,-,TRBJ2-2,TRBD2,TGTGCCAGCAGTCAACGTCGACTAGCGGGAGTACAGTTTGCTGAGAACACCGGGGAGCTGTTTTTT,CASSQRRLAGVQFAENTGELFF
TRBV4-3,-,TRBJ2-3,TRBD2,TGCGCCAGCAGCCGCAGTCCTTCCGCGGGGGCAGATACGCAGTATTTT,CASSRSPSAGADTQYF
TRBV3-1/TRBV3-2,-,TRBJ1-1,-,TGTGCCAGCAGCCAAGTGGCGAACACTGAAGCTTTCTTT,CASSQVANTEAFF